This TCR beta chain was recovered during a study of shared clonotypes between healthy human individuals. The CDR3 loop spans 17 amino acids. Germline V gene sequence: CDR1 MNHEY, CDR2 SMNVEV (reference sequence). The V end was cut by 6 bases, the J end by 4 bases, with 21 bases between. Negatively enriched CD4+ T cells were divided by CD45RA into naive and memory. Study findings and constraints: Naive subsets usually exceeded memory subsets in estimated richness.

The sample holds one count of this clone. Its specificity is not known. Data came from immunoSEQ multiplex PCR; TCRdb stores just in-frame clones and leaves some out. Of about 2.3 million clones in the sample, about 90% were seen once. The source material was naive CD4+ T cells from PBMCs. Subset reported: CD45RA+ positively selected. The TCR sequence derives from a man aged 18 to 35 in good health. Some clones in this sample may be carry-over from other donors' samples. The genes are TRBV27 and TRBJ2-2; a weak D match, TRBD2 (6 bases). CDR3 coding DNA: TGTGCCAGCAGCGCAAACGGGGGTCGGGAGAGCACCGGGGAGCTGTTTTTT. As protein: CASSANGGRESTGELFF.